Presented here are 15 T cell receptor beta chains from one specimen sequenced in a study of cytomegalovirus exposure and HLA in healthy donors. PCR amplification relied on 60 Vbeta primers (plus 13 Jbeta primers). Method: immunoSEQ multiplex PCR; TCRdb's copy keeps in-frame clones and lacks some. The sample has under 200,000 clones, roughly 70% seen once. The material sequenced was PBMCs. All receptors come from a woman between 50 and 59 years old in good health and CMV-seropositive.

V and J are TRBV2 and TRBJ2-7; D might be TRBD1 (6 bases). Trimming took 4 bases from V and 6 from J, leaving 22 bases between them. CDR3 size: 16 residues. In germline, CDR1 is SNHLY, CDR2 FYNNEI. The DNA of the CDR3 is TGTGCCAGCAGTGTTAGACCCCCCACACAGGGTGTCGAGCAGTACTTC. It is translated as CASSVRPPTQGVEQYF.

V usage is TRBV11-2 and J usage is TRBJ1-1; D might be TRBD1 (5 bases). The CDR3 has 14 amino acids. The germline V gene encodes CDR1 SGHAT and CDR2 FQNNGV. V was shortened by 5 bases and J by 1 base, with 11 bases between the two germline ends. The CDR3, as DNA: TGTGCCAGCAGCCCCGACAGATGGAACACTGAAGCTTTCTTT. This encodes CASSPDRWNTEAFF.

This clone has only one observation. The gene calls are TRBV5-6 and TRBJ1-5, with no clear D. Germline V CDR1 and CDR2: SGHDT, YYEEEE. Trimming left V 0 bases short and J 0 bases short, with 7 bases between. The CDR3 is 15 residues long. The CDR3 region is CASSLAGISNQPQHF. DNA of the CDR3: TGTGCCAGCAGCTTGGCCGGGATTAGCAATCAGCCCCAGCATTTT.

V gene TRBV14 combines with J gene TRBJ2-7; no clear D. Germline CDR1 reads SGHDN; CDR2 reads FVKESK. The CDR3 runs to 15 residues. Trimming pared 2 bases from V and 6 bases from J, leaving 17 bases between. In nucleotides, the CDR3 is TGTGCCAGCAGCCAAACCGACAACGGCTTCGGCGAGCAGTACTTC. Translation gives CASSQTDNGFGEQYF.

The V call is TRBV27, the J call TRBJ1-2; D not certain. Germline V lookup: CDR1 MNHEY, CDR2 SMNVEV (reference sequence). This CDR3 region has 14 residues. V gave up 2 bases and J gave up 2 bases, with 9 bases separating them. The CDR3 protein is CASSLIAGNYGYTF. CDR3 in DNA: TGTGCCAGCAGTTTAATCGCGGGGAACTATGGCTACACCTTC.

The J gene is TRBJ1-2, the V gene TRBV6-5, with TRBD1 as a possible D gene (5 bases). Looked up from germline, CDR1 is MNHEY and CDR2 is SVGAGI. Trimming removed 4 bases at V and 7 bases at J, with 22 bases between. The CDR3 contains 16 residues. CDR3 in DNA: TGTGCCAGCAGTTCCCATAGGGGTCAGGGAATAGGTGGCTACACCTTC. This encodes CASSSHRGQGIGGYTF.

CDR3 in DNA: TGTGCCAGCAGTCTCAGTACAGGGTACGGCGGCTACACCTTC. Translation: CASSLSTGYGGYTF. The V call is TRBV6-6, the J call TRBJ1-2; D is possibly TRBD1 (6 bases). CDR3 length: 14 amino acids. V was cut by 5 bases and J by 8 bases, with 18 bases left in between. Germline loops: CDR1 MNHNY, CDR2 SVGAGI (reference sequence).

The chain couples TRBV5-5 to TRBJ2-1, with TRBD2 matching 15 bases. The CDR3 totals 16 residues. V lost 6 bases, J lost 9 bases, and 10 bases stayed unmatched. Germline-derived CDR1 and CDR2 are SGHKS and YYEKEE (reference sequence). In DNA form, the CDR3 reads TGTGCCAGCACAAGGGGGACTAGCGGGGGGAAGGGTGAGCAGTTCTTC. Translation: CASTRGTSGGKGEQFF. Complete variable domain (other parts from reference TRBV5-5 and TRBJ2-1): DAGVTQSPTHLIKTRGQQVTLRCSPISGHKSVSWYQQVLGQGPQFIFQYYEKEERGRGNFPDRFSARQFPNYSSELNVNALLLGDSALYLCASTRGTSGGKGEQFFGPGTRLTVL.

This chain connects TRBV30 to TRBJ2-6; a weak D match, TRBD1 (5 bases). Germline CDR1 GTSNPN, CDR2 SVGIG (reference sequence). Trimming shortened V by 2 bases and J by 0 bases, and 8 bases separated the two germline ends. The CDR3 extends over 15 amino acids. The CDR3 DNA reads TGTGCCTGGAGTACAGGCGACTCTGGGGCCAACGTCCTGACTTTC. Its translation is CAWSTGDSGANVLTF.

V and J are TRBV28 and TRBJ1-2; tentatively, D is TRBD1 (5 bases). CDR3 length equals 15 residues. CDR1 MDHEN and CDR2 SYDVKM come from the germline V gene. V was cut by 6 bases and J by 8 bases, with 22 bases left in between. CDR3: CASRPAGDGKGGYTF. In DNA form, the CDR3 reads TGTGCCAGCAGACCCGCGGGGGACGGGAAAGGAGGCTACACCTTC.

This chain links TRBV18 with TRBJ1-1, with D perhaps TRBD1 (6 bases). V lost 2 bases, J lost 2 bases, and 15 bases lay in between. CDR1 is KGHSH and CDR2 is LQKENI in the germline V gene. The CDR3 is made up of 16 amino acids. As DNA, the CDR3 is TGTGCCAGCTCACCAATTGCCCCAGGGGACAACACTGAAGCTTTCTTT. The encoded protein is CASSPIAPGDNTEAFF.

V and J are TRBV9 and TRBJ1-4; 7 nucleotides agree with TRBD1. Germline trimming cut 3 bases from V and 10 bases from J; bases unmatched to any gene: 15. Germline CDR1 is SGDLS and CDR2 is YYNGEE. The CDR3 has 16 residues. CDR3 coding DNA: TGTGCCAGCAGCGGGACAGGTGAAGAGGGCTTTGGAAAACTGTTTTTT. Its translation: CASSGTGEEGFGKLFF. Looking up the rest from reference TRBV9 and TRBJ1-4 gives the full variable domain: DSGVTQTPKHLITATGQRVTLRCSPRSGDLSVYWYQQSLDQGLQFLIQYYNGEERAKGNILERFSAQQFPDLHSELNLSSLELGDSALYFCASSGTGEEGFGKLFFGSGTQLSVL.

This clone has more than one count but fewer than ten. CDR3 DNA: TGTGCCAGCAGCCGACAGGGGAGGAACACTGAAGCTTTCTTT. Translated, it gives CASSRQGRNTEAFF. The J gene is TRBJ1-1, the V gene TRBV6-5; 8 positions match TRBD1. This CDR3 is 14 amino acids long. The ends lost 6 bases at V and 1 base at J; junction bases unmatched: 4. CDR1 and CDR2 (germline): MNHEY, SVGAGI.

The chain uses TRBV19 and TRBJ2-1, with TRBD2 as a possible D gene (7 bases). The germline gives CDR1 LNHDA, CDR2 SQIVND (reference sequence). Trimming took off 5 bases at V and 2 bases at J, with 13 bases between the two ends. The CDR3 is 15 amino acids. This CDR3 is CASSVSGGPYNEQFF. The CDR3 nucleotides read TGTGCCAGTAGTGTCTCGGGGGGCCCCTACAATGAGCAGTTCTTC.

The chain has TRBV9 and TRBJ1-1; D gene uncertain. Trimming left V 0 bases short and J 0 bases short, with 3 bases between. Germline V gives CDR1 SGDLS, CDR2 YYNGEE. The CDR3 runs 13 residues. CDR3 DNA: TGTGCCAGCAGCGTAGCGGTGAACACTGAAGCTTTCTTT. It codes for CASSVAVNTEAFF.